Listed below are T cell receptor beta chains from one sample, sequenced in a study of T cells after yellow fever vaccination. TCRdb reprocessed the 5' RACE reads via MiXCR and lists one record per CDR3 protein. The sample lists 620,000 or so distinct CDR3 sequences; roughly an eighth were seen once. The sample here was PBMCs, taken on the day of the yellow fever booster vaccination. Every receptor here comes from a man younger than 40 who received the YFV17D yellow fever vaccine. Each CDR3 is given with its conserved first and last residue. Each record gives: J gene, D gene, V gene, clone size, CDR3 DNA, CDR3 protein. A D gene is named only where the DNA matches it firmly. Size is stated for part of the rows, as once, few or many counts, or as a class when the clone is expanded.

J gene: TRBJ2-7
D gene: NA
V gene: TRBV11-2
clone size: NA
CDR3 DNA: TGTGCCAGCAGCTTTTATGACAGCTACGAGCAGTACTTC
CDR3 protein: CASSFYDSYEQYF

J gene: TRBJ2-5
D gene: TRBD2
V gene: TRBV12-3/TRBV12-4
clone size: few
CDR3 DNA: TGTGCCAGCAGTTTTACTAGCGGGCTCTACCAAGAGACCCAGTACTTC
CDR3 protein: CASSFTSGLYQETQYF

J gene: TRBJ1-2
D gene: NA
V gene: TRBV9
clone size: few
CDR3 DNA: TGTGCCAGCAGCCCCCGAGGGCAACGGCCCTCTAACTATGGCTACACCTTC
CDR3 protein: CASSPRGQRPSNYGYTF

J gene: TRBJ2-7
D gene: TRBD2
V gene: TRBV5-1
clone size: many
CDR3 DNA: TGCGCCAGCAGCTGGACTAGCGGGGGCTACGAGCAGTACTTC
CDR3 protein: CASSWTSGGYEQYF

J gene: TRBJ1-2
D gene: NA
V gene: TRBV12-3/TRBV12-4
clone size: few
CDR3 DNA: TGTGCCAGCAGTTGGAAAGATCTCGACTATGGCTACACCTTC
CDR3 protein: CASSWKDLDYGYTF

J gene: TRBJ2-7
D gene: TRBD1
V gene: TRBV5-6
clone size: NA
CDR3 DNA: TGTGCCAGCAGCTTGGAAGGCGGGACAGGGCTTGGCGAGCAGTACTTC
CDR3 protein: CASSLEGGTGLGEQYF

J gene: TRBJ1-2
D gene: NA
V gene: TRBV12-3/TRBV12-4
clone size: few
CDR3 DNA: TGTGCCAGCAGCGCTAGGGTGGAGTATGGCTACACCTTC
CDR3 protein: CASSARVEYGYTF

J gene: TRBJ2-1
D gene: NA
V gene: TRBV6-5
clone size: many
CDR3 DNA: TGTGCCAGCAGTTACCTGGGACTTAACAATGAGCAGTTCTTC
CDR3 protein: CASSYLGLNNEQFF

J gene: TRBJ2-5
D gene: NA
V gene: TRBV18
clone size: NA
CDR3 DNA: TGTGCCAGCTCGGCGCTCGGGAGTAGTACTCAAGAGACCCAGTACTTC
CDR3 protein: CASSALGSSTQETQYF

J gene: TRBJ2-1
D gene: TRBD2
V gene: TRBV12-3/TRBV12-4
clone size: many
CDR3 DNA: TGTGCCAGCAGTTTTTCCGGGAGGGCCGACAATGAGCAGTTCTTC
CDR3 protein: CASSFSGRADNEQFF

J gene: TRBJ2-1
D gene: NA
V gene: TRBV18
clone size: NA
CDR3 DNA: TGTGCCAGCTCACGAGACACTCCGGGCCTCCAGGGCAATGAGCAGTTCTTC
CDR3 protein: CASSRDTPGLQGNEQFF

J gene: TRBJ2-5
D gene: TRBD2
V gene: TRBV2
clone size: few
CDR3 DNA: TGTGCCAGCAGTGCACCACTAGCGGGACAAGAGACCCAGTACTTC
CDR3 protein: CASSAPLAGQETQYF

J gene: TRBJ2-7
D gene: NA
V gene: TRBV5-1
clone size: few
CDR3 DNA: TGCGCCAGCAGCTTGCTGCCCTCGCCCAGTTACGAGCAGTACTTC
CDR3 protein: CASSLLPSPSYEQYF

J gene: TRBJ2-5
D gene: NA
V gene: TRBV29-1
clone size: NA
CDR3 DNA: TGCAGCGTCGTATGGGACGGTGAGACCCAGTACTTC
CDR3 protein: CSVVWDGETQYF

J gene: TRBJ2-6
D gene: TRBD1
V gene: TRBV20-1
clone size: many
CDR3 DNA: TGCAGTGCTCGAAGGACAGGGGCCTTCTCTGGGGCCAACGTCCTGACTTTC
CDR3 protein: CSARRTGAFSGANVLTF

J gene: TRBJ2-1
D gene: TRBD1
V gene: TRBV7-8
clone size: NA
CDR3 DNA: TGTGCCAGCAGCTTAGCTACAGGGGTGAATGAGCAGTTCTTC
CDR3 protein: CASSLATGVNEQFF

J gene: TRBJ2-7
D gene: NA
V gene: TRBV13
clone size: NA
CDR3 DNA: TGTGCCAGCAGCTTGAACAGGCGCGAGCAGTACTTC
CDR3 protein: CASSLNRREQYF

J gene: TRBJ2-3
D gene: NA
V gene: TRBV12-5
clone size: NA
CDR3 DNA: TGTGCTAGTGGTTCCCCTTTAATGGCGTATTTT
CDR3 protein: CASGSPLMAYF

J gene: TRBJ2-1
D gene: NA
V gene: TRBV20-1
clone size: few
CDR3 DNA: TGCAGTGCTTCGTCCGTCGACAATGAGCAGTTCTTC
CDR3 protein: CSASSVDNEQFF

J gene: TRBJ1-3
D gene: NA
V gene: TRBV27
clone size: few
CDR3 DNA: TGTGCCAGCAGTAGAGGAGAATCTGGAAACACCATATATTTT
CDR3 protein: CASSRGESGNTIYF

J gene: TRBJ1-1
D gene: NA
V gene: TRBV7-9
clone size: few
CDR3 DNA: TGTGCCAGCCTCACACAGGTAACTGGTGGCACTGAAGCTTTCTTT
CDR3 protein: CASLTQVTGGTEAFF

J gene: TRBJ2-2
D gene: NA
V gene: TRBV28
clone size: few
CDR3 DNA: TGTGCCAGCAACCCCAAAGTCGGGGAGCTGTTTTTT
CDR3 protein: CASNPKVGELFF

J gene: TRBJ1-1
D gene: NA
V gene: TRBV29-1
clone size: few
CDR3 DNA: TGCAGCGTTGAAGCCCATAGGGGGGCAACTGAAGCTTTCTTT
CDR3 protein: CSVEAHRGATEAFF

J gene: TRBJ2-7
D gene: NA
V gene: TRBV6-1
clone size: NA
CDR3 DNA: TGTGCCAGCAGCAAACGGGGTGGGAGCTCCTACGAGCAGTACTTC
CDR3 protein: CASSKRGGSSYEQYF

J gene: TRBJ2-1
D gene: TRBD2
V gene: TRBV7-9
clone size: many
CDR3 DNA: TGTGCCAGCAGCGTTAGCGGGAACTTCCTATTCTTC
CDR3 protein: CASSVSGNFLFF

J gene: TRBJ1-1
D gene: NA
V gene: TRBV4-2
clone size: NA
CDR3 DNA: TGTGCCAGCAGCCAGGCCTTAGAGGGGTCTGAAGCTTTCTTT
CDR3 protein: CASSQALEGSEAFF

J gene: TRBJ2-5
D gene: NA
V gene: TRBV7-2
clone size: NA
CDR3 DNA: TGTGCCAGCAGCCCGCGGGCAGGGGAAGAGACCCAGTACTTC
CDR3 protein: CASSPRAGEETQYF

J gene: TRBJ2-2
D gene: NA
V gene: TRBV7-8
clone size: few
CDR3 DNA: TGTGCCAGCAGCACCCAGACCAGAACCGGGGAGCTGTTTTTT
CDR3 protein: CASSTQTRTGELFF

J gene: TRBJ1-1
D gene: NA
V gene: TRBV2
clone size: NA
CDR3 DNA: TGTGCCATCCGAAGACAGTTGGACACTGAAGCTTTCTTT
CDR3 protein: CAIRRQLDTEAFF

J gene: TRBJ2-1
D gene: TRBD2
V gene: TRBV29-1
clone size: NA
CDR3 DNA: TGCAGCGATACTAGCGGGGCCTTTTTTGAGCAGTTCTTC
CDR3 protein: CSDTSGAFFEQFF

J gene: TRBJ2-5
D gene: TRBD2
V gene: TRBV20-1
clone size: NA
CDR3 DNA: TGCAGTGCTAGACGGGAGGGAACCCGGACGGAGACCCAGTACTTC
CDR3 protein: CSARREGTRTETQYF

J gene: TRBJ2-7
D gene: NA
V gene: TRBV5-1
clone size: few
CDR3 DNA: TGCGCCAGCAGCGAGGCCGAGCGGTCCTACGAGCAGTACTTC
CDR3 protein: CASSEAERSYEQYF

J gene: TRBJ2-5
D gene: TRBD2
V gene: TRBV23-1
clone size: NA
CDR3 DNA: TGCGCCAGCAGGCCAGCGGGGGAGAGGCAAGAGACCCAGTACTTC
CDR3 protein: CASRPAGERQETQYF

J gene: TRBJ2-1
D gene: NA
V gene: TRBV11-2
clone size: NA
CDR3 DNA: TGTGCCAGCAGCTTTCACGATGAGCAGTTCTTC
CDR3 protein: CASSFHDEQFF

J gene: TRBJ2-2
D gene: NA
V gene: TRBV29-1
clone size: NA
CDR3 DNA: TGCAGCGTTGATCGTGGGTCCGGGGAGCTGTTTTTT
CDR3 protein: CSVDRGSGELFF

J gene: TRBJ2-1
D gene: NA
V gene: TRBV29-1
clone size: NA
CDR3 DNA: TGCAGCTCAACGGGGCGGGGCAATGAGCAGTTCTTC
CDR3 protein: CSSTGRGNEQFF

J gene: TRBJ2-7
D gene: TRBD2
V gene: TRBV20-1
clone size: NA
CDR3 DNA: TGCAGTGCTAGTCCAACTCTAGCGGGAGACTTCAACGAGCAGTACTTC
CDR3 protein: CSASPTLAGDFNEQYF

J gene: TRBJ2-5
D gene: NA
V gene: TRBV14
clone size: NA
CDR3 DNA: TGTGCCAGCAGCCAAGACCACCCGTCACAAGAGACCCAGTACTTC
CDR3 protein: CASSQDHPSQETQYF

J gene: TRBJ2-1
D gene: TRBD2
V gene: TRBV20-1
clone size: few
CDR3 DNA: TGCAGTGCTAGAGATTATAGCGGGAGTACCTACAATGAGCAGTTCTTC
CDR3 protein: CSARDYSGSTYNEQFF